Listed below are T cell receptor beta chains from one sample, sequenced in a study of cytomegalovirus exposure and HLA in healthy donors. Using immunoSEQ multiplex PCR, the repertoire was profiled, and TCRdb retains in-frame clones only, with some absent. The sample includes some 190,000 clones, approximately 86% of them seen just once. The sequenced material came from PBMCs. The source of these receptors is a woman between 25 and 40 years old in good health and CMV-seronegative. Both conserved end residues are part of each CDR3.

J gene,V gene,CDR3 length,CDR3 protein
TRBJ2-7,TRBV28,15,CASSLSIAGVYEQYF
TRBJ2-3,TRBV10-3,18,CAISEPETSSGMGDTQYF
TRBJ1-2,TRBV28,16,CASSLVGVRVTYGYTF
TRBJ2-1,TRBV19,13,CASSIDTRDQQFF
TRBJ2-2,TRBV11-1,16,CASSLAMTPNTGELFF
TRBJ2-5,TRBV14,12,CASSQGEGTQYF
TRBJ2-5,TRBV6-5,15,CASSYSLATKETQYF
TRBJ1-2,TRBV5-1,21,CASSRSRDRTLFLDTNYGYTF
TRBJ2-2,TRBV4-2,14,CASRNRENTGELFF
TRBJ2-7,TRBV9,14,CASSVGREHYEQYF
TRBJ2-3,TRBV2,13,CASSEVRTGTQYF
TRBJ2-2,TRBV28,13,CASSPAGAGELFF
TRBJ1-5,TRBV28,13,CASGLIEPQPQHF
TRBJ1-2,TRBV7-2,16,CASSWTTGGSDYGYTF
TRBJ1-1,TRBV14,16,CASSHPITVGGTEAFF
TRBJ1-1,TRBV5-1,15,CASSLGISLNTEAFF
TRBJ1-5,TRBV6-1,15,CASSPDRVSNQPQHF
TRBJ2-7,TRBV28,13,CASSGAGTYEQYF
TRBJ1-1,TRBV5-4,16,CASSLAGGSLGTEAFF
TRBJ2-1,TRBV11-2,13,CASSFKSVYEQFF
TRBJ1-1,TRBV19,14,CASLDGTALTEAFF
TRBJ2-3,TRBV10-1,17,CASSDTSGASSTDTQYF
TRBJ2-1,TRBV2,16,CASRRGGLSSYNEQFF
TRBJ2-3,TRBV15,15,CATSLMRAGGATQYF
TRBJ2-3,TRBV10-3,17,CAISNPPLGPSTDTQYF
TRBJ2-3,TRBV5-6,13,CASSLTGSDTQYF
TRBJ2-1,TRBV2,11,CASRTGNEQFF
TRBJ2-1,TRBV5-1,14,CASSGGPDYNEQFF
TRBJ2-1,TRBV19,16,CASSSHSGGSYNEQFF
TRBJ2-1,TRBV7-3,12,CASSSVYNEQFF
TRBJ2-7,TRBV4-1,15,CASSRPQGSTYEQYF
TRBJ2-7,TRBV2,14,CASGGGQYRYEQYF
TRBJ1-1,TRBV6-5,12,CASSTPSAEAFF
TRBJ2-7,TRBV21-1,15,CASSKGSSQYYEQYF
TRBJ2-1,TRBV15,15,CATSREREGSNEQFF
TRBJ2-7,TRBV5-1,14,CASSQQTGPYEQYF
TRBJ2-6,TRBV6-1,16,CASSAGINTGANVLTF
TRBJ2-3,TRBV11-2,16,CASSFVPSARTDTQYF
TRBJ1-1,TRBV7-6,14,CASSQDRGRTEAFF
TRBJ1-6,TRBV28,14,CASSPRTINSPLHF